This T cell receptor beta chain was documented in a study of OX40 agonist ivuxolimab in advanced cancers. General notes on the study: Ivuxolimab was a fully human IgG2 agonistic monoclonal antibody targeting the costimulatory receptor OX40 (CD134). Three dose-escalation patients achieved partial responses, one with hepatocellular carcinoma and two with cutaneous melanoma. Patients were allowed to have had prior anti-PD-1, anti-PD-L1 or anti-CTLA-4 therapy, and approximately 40% of the dose-escalation patients had been treated with checkpoint inhibitors. In the dose-escalation cohort, roughly 80% of patients were male, and the mean age was approximately 60 years, with a range of about 20 to 90. Intravenous ivuxolimab was administered to patients every 2 weeks at six dose levels: 0.01, 0.1, 0.3, 1.5, 3 and 10 mg/kg. The monotherapy dose-escalation portion (N ≈ 52 patients) of the phase I ivuxolimab trial is reported in the paper. Among the approximately 54 dose-escalation patients, around 19 had hepatocellular carcinoma, roughly 15 melanoma, 9 renal cell carcinoma and 9 head and neck cancer. Peripheral TCRbeta sequencing aimed to test whether ivuxolimab altered TCR sequence diversity and caused clonal T-cell expansion.

Overall results and qualifications from the work: Low levels of normalized T-cell clonal expansion were also seen in some patients who did not respond. After ivuxolimab, expanded clones were on average more numerous among CD8+ T cells than among CD4+ T cells. At doses of 0.1 to 3.0 mg/kg, clonal expansion of both CD4+ and CD8+ blood T cells was observed from baseline to week 6. Partial responders in the 0.1-3.0 mg/kg groups had among the lowest normalized peripheral clonal expansion, especially among CD8+ T cells. The antigen specificity of the peripheral T cells that underwent clonal expansion was not determined.

As regards this clone: Its antigen is unknown. No qualities accompany the bases; no much larger clone lies one base away.

For sequencing of the TCRbeta CDR3 region, genomic DNA was extracted from the sorted cells. TCRbeta CDR3 regions were sequenced using the immunoSEQ Assay. This is the immuneACCESS table as TCRdb keeps it, with only in-frame sequences that have V and J called. A part of the clones is gone; compared with another copy, unresolved V genes explain less than half, and the rest is unexplained. The sample table shows about 70,000 clones, and about 89% are seen once. Of the sample, approximately 2% is held by the ten largest clones. The CDR3 contains 16 residues, cysteine and phenylalanine counted. Here the CDR3 DNA is all that survives: 48 bases in frame from base 1. CDR1 is given as MDHEN and CDR2 as SYDVKM, both from the germline V gene. Trimming leaves V shorter by 3 bases and J shorter by 4 bases, with the junction holding 7 bases beyond the gene matches. The trial excluded patients who had a history of autoimmune disease or who were on systemic immunosuppression. Peripheral blood for TCR sequencing was drawn from every dose cohort at baseline, at cycle 4 day 1 and at cycle 7 day 1. The samples were taken from a phase I, first-in-human, multicenter, open-label dose-escalation trial of ivuxolimab. Adults with locally advanced or metastatic head and neck squamous cell, hepatocellular, melanoma or renal cell carcinoma were enrolled in the trial. Before TCR sequencing, CD4+ T cells and CD8+ T cells were sorted from peripheral blood as separate populations.

The chain was built from TRBV28 and TRBJ1-2; 11 central bases correspond to TRBD1. The specimen comprised CD4+ or CD8+ T cells sorted from blood, sampled in a trial of the OX40 agonist ivuxolimab. The clonotype originates from an adult with an advanced solid tumor such as melanoma, head and neck, liver or kidney cancer. The CDR3 protein sequence reads: CASSFPPGQGVYGYTF. The DNA sequence is as follows: TGTGCCAGCAGTTTCCCTCCGGGACAGGGGGTCTATGGCTACACCTTC.